This record concerns one T cell receptor beta chain sequence. This entry comes from a study of cytomegalovirus exposure and HLA in healthy donors. V dropped 3 bases and J dropped 3 bases, with 8 bases sitting between them. The CDR3 loop spans 13 amino acids. Germline V gene lookup returns CDR1 KGHSH and CDR2 LQKENI. The PCR made use of 60 Vbeta and 13 Jbeta primers. Assay used: immunoSEQ multiplex PCR; TCRdb lists only in-frame clones, some missing. The table has 150,000 to 250,000 clones, around 86% seen once. The source is a woman between 50 and 59 years old in good health and CMV-seropositive. The specimen sequenced was PBMCs. V usage is TRBV18 and J usage is TRBJ1-1; D is perhaps TRBD1 (5 bases). Here the CDR3 reads CASSPARDTEAFF. In DNA, the CDR3 is TGTGCCAGCTCACCCGCCAGGGACACTGAAGCTTTCTTT.